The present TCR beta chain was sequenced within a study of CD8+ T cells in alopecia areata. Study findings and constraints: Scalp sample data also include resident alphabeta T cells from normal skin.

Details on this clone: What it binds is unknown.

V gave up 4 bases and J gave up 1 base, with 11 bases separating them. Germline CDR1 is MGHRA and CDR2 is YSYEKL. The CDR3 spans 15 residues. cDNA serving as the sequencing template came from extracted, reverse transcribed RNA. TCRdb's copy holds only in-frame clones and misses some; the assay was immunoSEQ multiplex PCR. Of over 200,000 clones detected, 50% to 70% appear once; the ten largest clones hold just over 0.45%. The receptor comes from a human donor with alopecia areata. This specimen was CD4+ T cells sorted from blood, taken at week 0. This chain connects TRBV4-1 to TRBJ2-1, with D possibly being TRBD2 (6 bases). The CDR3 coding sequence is TGCGCCAGCAGCCTCGGTAGCGGTTCCTACAATGAGCAGTTCTTC. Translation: CASSLGSGSYNEQFF.